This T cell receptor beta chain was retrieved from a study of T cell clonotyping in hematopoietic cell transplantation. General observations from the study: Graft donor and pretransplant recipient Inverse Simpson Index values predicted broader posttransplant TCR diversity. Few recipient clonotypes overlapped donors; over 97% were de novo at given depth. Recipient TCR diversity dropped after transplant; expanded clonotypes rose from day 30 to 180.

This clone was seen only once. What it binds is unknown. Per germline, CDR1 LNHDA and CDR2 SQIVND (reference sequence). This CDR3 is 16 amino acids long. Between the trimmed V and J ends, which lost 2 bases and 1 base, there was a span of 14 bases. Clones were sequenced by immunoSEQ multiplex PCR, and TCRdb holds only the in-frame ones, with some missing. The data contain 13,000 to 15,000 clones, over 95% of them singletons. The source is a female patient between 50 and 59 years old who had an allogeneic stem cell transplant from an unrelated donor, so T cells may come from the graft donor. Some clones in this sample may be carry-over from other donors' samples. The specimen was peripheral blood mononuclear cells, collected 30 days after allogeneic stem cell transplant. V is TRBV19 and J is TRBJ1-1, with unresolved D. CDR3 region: CASSIPTRAGNTEAFF. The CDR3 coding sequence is TGTGCCAGTAGTATACCGACGCGGGCTGGGAACACTGAAGCTTTCTTT.